Following are 28 T cell receptor beta chains from one sample sequenced in a study of post-analysis software for immune sequencing data. Study-level results: In patients, TRBV5-6, TRBV5-1 and TRBV20-1 belonged to five or six TRBV segments found more frequently than in controls.

Unique molecular identifiers tagged the TCR beta cDNA libraries. TCRdb called the PCR reads again in MiXCR, with one record for every CDR3 protein. The table includes 250,000 to 300,000 distinct CDR3 sequences, 35% to 40% detected once. Their cognate antigens are unknown. The sequenced sample consisted of blood. The receptors originated from a girl between 10 and 17 years old with multiple sclerosis.

The chain employs TRBV25-1 and TRBJ1-5; weak D call: TRBD1 (5 bases). The CDR3 runs 13 residues. V was shortened by 3 bases and J by 4 bases, with 7 bases between the two germline ends. CDR1 is MGHDK and CDR2 is SYGVNS in the germline V gene. This CDR3 reads CASSEGGNQPQHF. As DNA, the CDR3 is TGTGCCAGCAGTGAGGGGGGTAATCAGCCCCAGCATTTT.

The J gene is TRBJ2-6, the V gene TRBV20-1, with D unresolved. The CDR3 runs 13 residues. Trimming left V 3 bases short and J 2 bases short, with 5 bases between. The germline V gene encodes CDR1 DFQATT and CDR2 SNEGSKA (reference sequence). CDR3 protein: CSARLPGANVLTF. CDR3 sequence (DNA): TGCAGTGCTAGGCTTCCTGGGGCCAACGTCCTGACTTTC.

The chain carries TRBV20-1 and TRBJ2-1; 7 bases match TRBD2. V gave up 2 bases and J gave up 0 bases; unmatched junction bases: 7. CDR1 is DFQATT and CDR2 is SNEGSKA in the germline V gene (reference sequence). This CDR3 region has 16 residues. In DNA, the CDR3 is TGCAGTGCTAGATCAAGGGAGGGGAGCTCCTACAATGAGCAGTTCTTC. This translates into CSARSREGSSYNEQFF.

The chain has TRBV28 and TRBJ2-5; D may be TRBD1 (5 bases). The J call may be mistaken, given a closer DNA end match to TRBJ2-7. Germline-derived CDR1 and CDR2 are MDHEN and SYDVKM. The length of the CDR3 is 12 residues. Here the CDR3 DNA reads TGTGCCAGCAGTTTGGTACAGGCCGAGCAGTACTTC. Its translation is CASSLVQAEQYF.

On this clonotype itself: A read error may explain this, as a much larger clone is one base away. This chain uses TRBV7-9 with TRBJ2-1; 11 bases line up with TRBD2. Germline V gives CDR1 SEHNR, CDR2 FQNEAQ (reference sequence). The CDR3 runs 17 residues. CDR3 DNA sequence: TGTGCCAGCAGCTCTCAGACCCTAGCGGGGGGTGACAATGAGCGGTTCTTC. Residues: CASSSQTLAGGDNERFF. Full variable domain (remainder filled in from reference TRBV7-9 and TRBJ2-1): DTGVSQNPRHKITKRGQNVTFRCDPISEHNRLYWYRQTLGQGPEFLTYFQNEAQLEKSRLLSDRFSAERPKGSFSTLEIQRTEQGDSAMYLCASSSQTLAGGDNERFFGPGTRLTVL.

This clonotype was counted a few times. The chain recombines TRBV6-5 with TRBJ2-5; D might be TRBD2 (6 bases). The end of the DNA is better explained by TRBJ2-7, so the J call may be wrong. Per the germline V gene, CDR1 is MNHEY and CDR2 is SVGAGI. The CDR3 length is 14 residues. CDR3 sequence: CASSYSAGGGEQYF. As DNA, the CDR3 is TGTGCCAGCAGTTATTCAGCGGGCGGAGGCGAGCAGTACTTC.

This clonotype appeared a few times. The chain uses TRBV5-6 and TRBJ2-1; D is undetermined. The length of the CDR3 is 13 residues. Germline CDR1 and CDR2: SGHDT and YYEEEE. V gave up 4 bases and J gave up 5 bases, with 10 bases separating them. The CDR3 DNA reads as TGTGCCAGCAGCGTTACAGTGGACAATGAGCAGTTCTTC. It yields the protein CASSVTVDNEQFF.

This chain uses TRBV2 with TRBJ2-3; perhaps TRBD2 as D (7 bases). V was clipped by 8 bases and J by 1 base, with 16 bases between them. The CDR3 loop spans 15 amino acids. In germline, CDR1 is SNHLY, CDR2 FYNNEI. Here the CDR3 DNA reads TGTGCCAGCCGCCGGGGGGCAAGGCGCACAGATACGCAGTATTTT. This translates into CASRRGARRTDTQYF.

The table lists this clonotype with many counts. The chain couples TRBV7-2 to TRBJ1-2; D not resolved. The V gene's germline CDR1 is SGHTA and CDR2 FQGNSA. V lost 5 bases and J 3 bases, leaving 13 bases between the germline ends. The length of the CDR3 is 14 residues. The DNA for the CDR3 is TGTGCCAGCAGCACCCGGACGGGTCACTATGGCTACACCTTC. It specifies CASSTRTGHYGYTF.

V gene TRBV20-1 combines with J gene TRBJ2-3, with 9 bases identical to TRBD1. Germline V gives CDR1 DFQATT, CDR2 SNEGSKA (reference sequence). The CDR3 length is 15 residues. With V trimmed by 5 bases and J by 4 bases, 10 bases remained unmatched. CDR3 loop: CSADPPGQGSDTQYF. The CDR3, as DNA: TGCAGTGCTGACCCGCCGGGACAGGGATCAGATACGCAGTATTTT.

This chain joins TRBV19 and TRBJ2-7, with D possibly being TRBD1 or TRBD2 (5 bases each). The J call may be faulty, since TRBJ2-5 better matches the DNA end. CDR1 and CDR2 (germline): LNHDA, SQIVND (reference sequence). This CDR3 is built from 17 residues. CDR3 loop: CASSINGGEALEETQYF. The CDR3 bases are TGTGCCAGTAGTATTAATGGGGGAGAAGCGTTAGAAGAGACCCAGTACTTC.

Ten or more counts support this clonotype. The chain uses TRBV6-1 and TRBJ2-1; tentatively, D is TRBD1 (5 bases). The CDR3 length is 13 residues. With 0 bases removed from V and 14 bases from J, the gap between germline ends came to 14 bases. Per germline, CDR1 MNHNS and CDR2 SASEGT. The chain's CDR3 is CASSEAQGWAEFF. The CDR3 DNA sequence: TGTGCCAGCAGTGAAGCGCAGGGTTGGGCGGAGTTCTTC.

This clonotype occurred many times. The genes are TRBV5-1 and TRBJ1-2, with D maybe TRBD1 (6 bases). Trimming took 0 bases from V and 4 from J, leaving 13 bases between them. The CDR3 contains 15 residues. Germline V lookup: CDR1 SGHRS, CDR2 YFSETQ. In DNA form, the CDR3 reads TGCGCCAGCAGCTTGGAGGGGGGCAGCAGCTATGGCTACACCTTC. Translated: CASSLEGGSSYGYTF.

Ten or more counts support this clonotype. The chain joins TRBV20-1 to TRBJ1-2; D call uncertain. The ends were cut back, 2 bases at V and 6 bases at J, with 7 bases in the middle. CDR1 is DFQATT, CDR2 SNEGSKA, per germline (reference sequence). CDR3 length equals 11 residues. CDR3 sequence: CSARRGDGYTF. CDR3 DNA sequence: TGCAGTGCTAGACGAGGCGATGGCTACACCTTC.

The table lists this clonotype with many counts. This chain uses TRBV2 with TRBJ2-3; 8 positions match TRBD1. The CDR3 runs 15 residues. CDR1 is SNHLY, CDR2 FYNNEI, per germline. Losses at the gene ends were 3 bases for V and 1 base for J; bases not matched to a gene: 3. The chain's CDR3 is CASSDRGPRTDTQYF. The CDR3 DNA follows: TGTGCCAGCAGTGACAGGGGGCCGCGCACAGATACGCAGTATTTT.

J is TRBJ2-6 and V is TRBV20-1; D call uncertain. The V and J ends lost 2 bases and 1 base respectively, with 6 bases between them. Germline assignment: CDR1 DFQATT and CDR2 SNEGSKA (reference sequence). This CDR3 is 14 amino acids long. CDR3 in DNA: TGCAGTGCTAGACAAGAGTCTGGGGCCAACGTCCTGACTTTC. Translating gives CSARQESGANVLTF.

Turning to this clonotype: A much more abundant neighbour one base away suggests this may be a read error. This chain links TRBV6-5 with TRBJ1-4; no clear D. The V gene's germline CDR1 is MNHEY and CDR2 SVGAGI. This CDR3 is 15 amino acids long. The CDR3, as DNA: TGTGCCAGCAGTTACTCTTCCGGGATTGCTGAAAAACAGTTTTTT. Translating gives CASSYSSGIAEKQFF.

This clonotype was detected ten times or more. This chain uses TRBV6-5 with TRBJ1-4, with D maybe TRBD1 (5 bases). The CDR3 consists of 13 residues. Germline CDR1 reads MNHEY; CDR2 reads SVGAGI. Trimming removed 0 bases at V and 13 bases at J, with 12 bases between. The DNA for the CDR3 is TGTGCCAGCAGTTACTCTGAGGGAACAGGACTGTTTTTT. It specifies CASSYSEGTGLFF.

The chain employs TRBV5-1 and TRBJ1-4, with 8 positions matching TRBD1. V was pared by 2 bases and J by 0 bases, with 3 bases of the junction left unmatched. This CDR3 contains 16 residues. From germline, CDR1 is SGHRS and CDR2 YFSETQ. The CDR3 DNA reads TGCGCCAGCAGCTTAGTGACAGGGGCAACTAATGAAAAACTGTTTTTT. Translated, it gives CASSLVTGATNEKLFF.

This clonotype showed up many times. V gene TRBV6-4 combines with J gene TRBJ2-3; 13 bases map to TRBD2. CDR3 length: 17 amino acids. The V gene's germline CDR1 is MRHNA and CDR2 SNTAGT. With 3 bases clipped from V and 6 bases from J, the junction kept 9 bases outside the gene matches. CDR3 protein: CASSERTSGGLRDTQYF. Written as DNA, the CDR3 is TGTGCCAGCAGTGAACGGACTAGCGGGGGCCTTCGGGATACGCAGTATTTT.

Worth noting for this clonotype: A clone one base away is much larger, so this may be a read error. The CDR3 loop reads CASSSTGVNSYEQFF. The CDR3 DNA reads TGTGCCAGCAGTTCGACAGGAGTTAATTCCTACGAGCAGTTCTTC. The J gene is TRBJ2-1, the V gene TRBV28, with a weak D call TRBD1 (6 bases). There are 15 residues in the CDR3. Germline values: CDR1 MDHEN, CDR2 SYDVKM. V dropped 4 bases and J dropped 10 bases, with 20 bases sitting between them.

V and J are TRBV20-1 and TRBJ2-5; no clear D gene. The CDR3 contains 12 residues. In germline, CDR1 is DFQATT, CDR2 SNEGSKA (reference sequence). Trimming left V 4 bases short and J 2 bases short, with 8 bases between. CDR3 coding DNA: TGCAGTGCTACCACGAGACAAGAGACCCAGTACTTC. Translated: CSATTRQETQYF.

The V call is TRBV5-1, the J call TRBJ1-2, with no clear D. CDR3 size: 15 residues. V was clipped by 0 bases and J by 0 bases, with 9 bases between them. Germline assignment: CDR1 SGHRS and CDR2 YFSETQ. DNA for the CDR3: TGCGCCAGCAGCTTGGCCCCCCGGTCTAACTATGGCTACACCTTC. It codes for CASSLAPRSNYGYTF.

This clonotype appeared a few times. The rearrangement joins TRBV3-1 to TRBJ2-5; 7 bases fit TRBD1. V was clipped by 0 bases and J by 13 bases; unmatched bases: 8. Germline V gene data show CDR1 as LGHDT and CDR2 as YNNKEL (reference sequence). The CDR3 contains 13 residues. Here the CDR3 reads CASSQDVGGSRYF. The CDR3, as DNA: TGTGCCAGCAGCCAAGATGTAGGGGGCTCGCGGTACTTC.

A word on this clonotype: This may be a read error: a much more frequent sequence differs by one nucleotide. The chain employs TRBV4-1 and TRBJ1-2; TRBD1 is a possible D gene (5 bases). This CDR3 contains 13 residues. The V and J ends lost 5 bases and 4 bases respectively, with 11 bases between them. Germline V gives CDR1 MGHRA, CDR2 YSYEKL. CDR3 region: CASSSAGGYGYTF. CDR3 bases: TGCGCCAGCAGCTCAGCGGGGGGCTATGGCTACACCTTC.

This clonotype was detected once. The chain carries TRBV6-2 or TRBV6-3 and TRBJ1-5, with 9 bases that match TRBD1. The CDR3 consists of 18 residues. Losses at the gene ends were 1 base for V and 5 bases for J; bases not matched to a gene: 12. Per the germline V gene, CDR1 is MNHEY and CDR2 is SVGEGT. The CDR3 is CASSYFGTGLDPDQPQHF. DNA for the CDR3: TGTGCCAGCAGTTACTTTGGGACAGGGTTGGATCCGGATCAGCCCCAGCATTTT.

Regarding this clonotype: Given a much more abundant clone one base away, this may be a read error. The chain joins TRBV15 to TRBJ2-7, with D possibly matching TRBD1 (6 bases). V lost 3 bases to trimming and J lost 9 bases, with 15 bases between them. Germline assignment: CDR1 LNHNV and CDR2 YYDKDF (reference sequence). This CDR3 contains 13 residues. CDR3 amino acids: CATSRTGSDVQYF. The CDR3 DNA follows: TGTGCCACCAGCAGGACAGGCTCGGACGTGCAGTACTTC.

The genes are TRBV27 and TRBJ1-2; 7 bases agree with TRBD1. CDR3 size: 15 residues. V lost 5 bases, J lost 4 bases, and 10 bases stayed unmatched. The germline CDR1 and CDR2 sequences are MNHEY and SMNVEV (reference sequence). CDR3 bases: TGTGCCAGCAGTATAACCGGGACAGCTTTCTATGGCTACACCTTC. Translation gives CASSITGTAFYGYTF.